A single sample is the source of the 14 T cell receptor beta chains below, sequenced in a study of blood T cell repertoires in COVID-19. Profiling relied on immunoSEQ multiplex PCR, and the TCRdb table lists in-frame clones only, not all of them. The sample shows 200,000 to 250,000 clones, around 85% of them seen only once. The sequencing input was PBMCs or T cells enriched from blood (not recorded which). The receptors come from a woman between 40 and 50 years old with acute COVID-19.

This chain connects TRBV4-1 to TRBJ2-3, with TRBD2 matching over 8 bases. Per the germline V gene, CDR1 is MGHRA and CDR2 is YSYEKL. This CDR3 spans 16 amino acids. Losses at the gene ends were 0 bases for V and 4 bases for J; bases not matched to a gene: 6. The CDR3 sequence: CASSQEAGASPDTQYF. The CDR3 DNA reads TGCGCCAGCAGCCAAGAAGCGGGAGCCTCCCCAGATACGCAGTATTTT.

The gene calls are TRBV11-3 and TRBJ2-3, with 7 bases matching TRBD2. The J segment lost 1 base and the V segment lost 5 bases, leaving 3 bases of the junction unmatched. This CDR3 has 14 residues. Germline CDR1 and CDR2: SGHNT and YENEEA. CDR3: CASSGGRRTDTQYF. The CDR3 bases are TGTGCCAGCAGCGGCGGGAGACGCACAGATACGCAGTATTTT.

V and J are TRBV3-1 (or the pseudogene TRBV3-2) and TRBJ1-3; 7 positions agree with TRBD1. There are 15 residues in the CDR3. The V gene's germline CDR1 is LGHDT and CDR2 YNNKEL (reference sequence). The ends lost 0 bases at V and 4 bases at J; junction bases unmatched: 3. The chain's CDR3 is CASSQDGGGGNTIYF. CDR3 nucleotide sequence: TGTGCCAGCAGCCAAGATGGAGGGGGCGGAAACACCATATATTTT.

The V and J genes are TRBV6-5 and TRBJ1-6; the match to TRBD1 covers 7 bases. V lost 6 bases to trimming and J lost 7 bases; unmatched junction nucleotides: 9. Germline V gene sequence: CDR1 MNHEY, CDR2 SVGAGI. The CDR3 is made up of 15 amino acids. As DNA, the CDR3 is TGTGCCAGCAGCCCGAGACAGGGTGTGAATTCACCCCTCCACTTT. Encoded protein: CASSPRQGVNSPLHF.

The chain carries TRBV19 and TRBJ1-5; no clear D. The V gene lost 5 bases and the J gene lost 7 bases, with 15 bases spanning the gap. Germline V gene lookup returns CDR1 LNHDA and CDR2 SQIVND (reference sequence). This CDR3 contains 14 residues. CDR3 coding DNA: TGTGCCAGTAGTCCACGGGCCGAGGGACAGCCCCAGCATTTT. Translated, it gives CASSPRAEGQPQHF.

The chain has TRBV28 and TRBJ2-7, with 11 bases lining up with TRBD1. V lost 3 bases and J lost 9; bases outside the gene matches: 7. This CDR3 has 14 residues. The germline gives CDR1 MDHEN, CDR2 SYDVKM. CDR3 in amino acids: CASSFGDRGFVQYF. Written as DNA, the CDR3 is TGTGCCAGCAGTTTCGGGGACAGGGGGTTTGTGCAGTACTTC.

The V gene is TRBV5-1, the J gene TRBJ2-7; D perhaps matches TRBD2 (5 bases). V was pared by 4 bases and J by 5 bases, with 16 bases between. The length of the CDR3 is 14 residues. Germline V gene sequence: CDR1 SGHRS, CDR2 YFSETQ. This chain's CDR3 is CASSPNAGRDEQYF. As DNA, the CDR3 is TGCGCCAGCAGCCCCAACGCGGGTCGGGACGAGCAGTACTTC.

This clone was counted between two and nine times. The chain uses TRBV10-2 and TRBJ1-2; D gene ambiguous. V lost 3 bases to trimming and J lost 8 bases, with 19 bases between them. In germline, CDR1 is WSHSY, CDR2 SAAADI. This CDR3 comprises 15 residues. The CDR3 coding sequence is TGCGCCAGCAGTGAATATGAGGGCGCCGATCACGGCTACACCTTC. Encoded protein: CASSEYEGADHGYTF.

V gene TRBV7-9 combines with J gene TRBJ2-2; D might be TRBD1 (5 bases). Trimming removed 1 base from V and 4 bases from J, with 7 bases in between. This CDR3 has 14 amino acids. From germline, CDR1 is SEHNR and CDR2 FQNEAQ (reference sequence). DNA for the CDR3: TGTGCCAGCAGCTTAGGACAGAGCACCGGGGAGCTGTTTTTT. Amino acids: CASSLGQSTGELFF.

In DNA, the CDR3 is TGTGCCAGCAGTCAAGGAGAGGCAGATACGCAGTATTTT. This codes for CASSQGEADTQYF. V usage is TRBV12-3 or TRBV12-4 and J usage is TRBJ2-3, with no clear D. The CDR3 length is 13 residues. Trimming shortened V by 5 bases and J by 4 bases, and 10 bases separated the two germline ends.

The rearrangement joins TRBV15 to TRBJ2-1; TRBD2 matches 9 bases. The CDR3 spans 20 residues. Per germline, CDR1 LNHNV and CDR2 YYDKDF (reference sequence). The V gene end was trimmed by 2 bases and the J gene end by 6 bases; junction bases not matched to a gene: 20. The CDR3 bases are TGTGCCACCAGCAGACCCCACGAAGGATGGCGGGGGGGCGATCGCAATGAGCAGTTCTTC. It translates to CATSRPHEGWRGGDRNEQFF. The full variable domain, rest sourced from reference TRBV15 and TRBJ2-1, is DAMVIQNPRYQVTQFGKPVTLSCSQTLNHNVMYWYQQKSSQAPKLLFHYYDKDFNNEADTPDNFQSRRPNTSFCFLDIRSPGLGDTAMYLCATSRPHEGWRGGDRNEQFFGPGTRLTVL.

This clone has a handful of counts. This chain uses TRBV5-1 with TRBJ1-3, with D unresolved. V lost 0 bases and J 9 bases, leaving 7 bases between the germline ends. CDR1 and CDR2 (germline): SGHRS, YFSETQ. CDR3 length: 12 amino acids. The CDR3 DNA is TGCGCCAGCAGCTTGGCCGGCGGCACCATATATTTT. It codes for CASSLAGGTIYF.

The CDR3 DNA follows: TGTGCCAGCAGTGAAGGACACTACGAGCAGTACTTC. Translated, it gives CASSEGHYEQYF. The V and J genes are TRBV6-1 and TRBJ2-7; D remains ambiguous. In germline, CDR1 is MNHNS, CDR2 SASEGT. The CDR3 length is 12 residues. Trimming removed 1 base from V and 3 bases from J, with 4 bases in between.

This clone appeared once. This chain uses TRBV27 with TRBJ1-6; TRBD1 aligns across 7 bases. Germline CDR1 is MNHEY and CDR2 is SMNVEV (reference sequence). The CDR3 covers 15 residues. V shed 0 bases, J shed 6 bases, and the junction held 2 bases outside the gene matches. CDR3 region: CASSLSTGTNSPLHF. In DNA, the CDR3 is TGTGCCAGCAGTTTATCGACAGGGACTAATTCACCCCTCCACTTT.